Presented here are 2 T cell receptor beta chains from one specimen sequenced in a study of T-cell reconstitution after alpha-beta-depleted transplantation in children. As it was prepared, the TCRbeta library received unique molecular identifiers. In TCRdb, the PCR reads were re-called with MiXCR into one record per CDR3 protein. The profile shows 330,000 or so distinct CDR3 sequences, roughly a tenth of them singletons. Sequenced material: PBMCs, taken before TCRalphabeta/CD19-depleted stem cell transplant. Source of these receptors: a boy under two years old with acute myeloid leukemia, due to receive a stem cell transplant.

Ten or more counts support this clonotype. The J gene is TRBJ2-1, the V gene TRBV20-1; D is unclear. Trimming shortened V by 1 base and J by 6 bases, and 7 bases separated the two germline ends. The CDR3 is 12 residues long. Germline V gene data show CDR1 as DFQATT and CDR2 as SNEGSKA (reference sequence). The CDR3 protein is CSARADLNEQFF. CDR3 bases: TGCAGTGCTAGAGCAGACCTCAATGAGCAGTTCTTC.

This clonotype has at least ten counts. The chain links TRBV28 to TRBJ2-2; no clear D gene. V was pared by 5 bases and J by 4 bases, with 11 bases between. The CDR3 spans 14 residues. The germline CDR1 and CDR2 sequences are MDHEN and SYDVKM. The CDR3 DNA reads as TGTGCCAGCAGTCCGACTGTGGGCACCGGGGAGCTGTTTTTT. It is translated as CASSPTVGTGELFF.